These 3 T cell receptor beta chains were sequenced from one sample in a study of identical twins (dated by TCRdb to 2015 to 2016). Libraries came from 5' RACE. For sequencing, an Illumina HiSeq 2000 was employed. TCRdb took the public reads, trimmed them with fastp at Q25, ran MiXCR for clone calling and kept in-frame beta chains. Identical CDR3 protein sequences are pooled into one entry, listed with their most common genes and DNA. The sample table holds about 240,000 distinct CDR3 sequences, of which roughly 12% were seen once. 4% to 5% of the sample is taken by the ten largest. The data also belong to a second study, concerning yellow fever vaccine responses in identical twins.

Material: memory (CD45RO+) T cells sorted from blood. The cell subset or site label for this specimen denotes: CD45RO+ enriched T cells. All receptors derive from a woman aged 18-30 years in good health.

V usage is TRBV6-1 and J usage is TRBJ2-7; 11 positions match TRBD1. Germline CDR1 MNHNS, CDR2 SASEGT. With V trimmed by 8 bases and J by 5 bases, 11 bases remained unmatched. This CDR3 has 15 residues. As DNA, the CDR3 is TGTGCCAGCGGCGAAGGACAGGGGGCGAAAAACGAGCAGTACTTC. This gives the protein CASGEGQGAKNEQYF.

The rearrangement links TRBV11-2 to TRBJ2-5; 7 positions match TRBD2. The CDR3 extends over 18 amino acids. With V trimmed by 5 bases and J by 4 bases, 19 bases remained unmatched. CDR1 and CDR2 from the germline V gene are SGHAT and FQNNGV. The chain's CDR3 is CASSPPNPSGRRGETQYF. The CDR3 DNA reads TGTGCCAGCAGCCCACCAAACCCATCCGGGAGGAGGGGAGAGACCCAGTACTTC.

The chain joins TRBV6-1 to TRBJ1-2; 11 nucleotides agree with TRBD1. Germline V CDR1 and CDR2: MNHNS, SASEGT. The CDR3 is 14 residues long. V lost 8 bases, J lost 7 bases, and 9 bases stayed unmatched. The CDR3 nucleotides read TGTGCCAGCTGGCCTCCGGGACAGGGGGTTGGCTACACCTTC. This translates into CASWPPGQGVGYTF.